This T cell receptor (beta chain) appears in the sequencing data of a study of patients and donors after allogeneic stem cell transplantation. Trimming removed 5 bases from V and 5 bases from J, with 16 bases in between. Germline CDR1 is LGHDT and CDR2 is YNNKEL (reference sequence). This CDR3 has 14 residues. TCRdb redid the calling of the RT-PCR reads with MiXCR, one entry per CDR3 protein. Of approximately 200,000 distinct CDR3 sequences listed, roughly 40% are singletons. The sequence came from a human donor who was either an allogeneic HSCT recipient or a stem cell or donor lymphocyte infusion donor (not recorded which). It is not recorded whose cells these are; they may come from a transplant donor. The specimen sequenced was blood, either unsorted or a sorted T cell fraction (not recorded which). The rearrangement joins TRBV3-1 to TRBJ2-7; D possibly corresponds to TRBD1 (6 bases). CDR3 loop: CASSEAYRANEQYF. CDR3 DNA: TGTGCCAGCAGCGAAGCTTACAGGGCGAACGAGCAGTACTTC.